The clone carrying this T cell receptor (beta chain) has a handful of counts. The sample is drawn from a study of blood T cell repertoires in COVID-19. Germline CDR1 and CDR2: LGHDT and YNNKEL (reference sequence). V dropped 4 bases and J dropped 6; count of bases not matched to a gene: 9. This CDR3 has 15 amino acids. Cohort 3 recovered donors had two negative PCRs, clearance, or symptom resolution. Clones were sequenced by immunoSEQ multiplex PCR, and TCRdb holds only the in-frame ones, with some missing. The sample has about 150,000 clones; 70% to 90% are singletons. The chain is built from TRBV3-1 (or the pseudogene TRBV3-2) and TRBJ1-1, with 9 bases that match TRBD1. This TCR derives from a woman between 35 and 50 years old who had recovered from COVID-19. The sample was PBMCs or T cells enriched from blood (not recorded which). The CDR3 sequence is CASSPSQQGAAEAFF. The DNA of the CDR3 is TGTGCCAGCAGCCCAAGCCAACAGGGGGCCGCTGAAGCTTTCTTT.